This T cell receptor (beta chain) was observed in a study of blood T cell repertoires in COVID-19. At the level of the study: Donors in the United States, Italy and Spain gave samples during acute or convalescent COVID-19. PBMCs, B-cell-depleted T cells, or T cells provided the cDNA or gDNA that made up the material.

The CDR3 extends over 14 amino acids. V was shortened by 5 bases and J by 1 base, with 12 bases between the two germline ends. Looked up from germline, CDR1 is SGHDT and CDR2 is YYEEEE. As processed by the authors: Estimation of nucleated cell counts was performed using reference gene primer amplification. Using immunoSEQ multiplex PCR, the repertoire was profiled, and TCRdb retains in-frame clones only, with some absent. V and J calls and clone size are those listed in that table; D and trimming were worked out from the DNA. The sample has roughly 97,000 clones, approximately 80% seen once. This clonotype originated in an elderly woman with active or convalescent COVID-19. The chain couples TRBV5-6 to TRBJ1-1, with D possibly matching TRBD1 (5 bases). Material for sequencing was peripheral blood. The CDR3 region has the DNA TGTGCCAGCAGATTCGGACAACGGAACACTGAAGCTTTCTTT. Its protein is CASRFGQRNTEAFF.